The entry that follows covers one T cell receptor (beta chain) sequence. The antigen is unknown. These data come from a study of cytomegalovirus exposure and HLA in healthy donors. Study context: Inside one of the first data releases sat about 85 million unique TCRs taken from HLA-typed donors. Study conclusions and caveats: No immune exposure information besides CMV serostatus was available. TCR beta chains numbering more than 150 were designated cytomegalovirus-associated. Rarity characterized most TCR sequences, yet some public TCRs appeared in many donors.

CDR3 length equals 17 residues. Germline V lookup: CDR1 SGHTA, CDR2 FQGNSA. The primer mix had 60 Vbeta and 13 Jbeta primers. The repertoire was sequenced with immunoSEQ multiplex PCR; TCRdb's copy has only in-frame clones and lacks some. The sample shows about 110,000 clones, roughly four fifths of them seen only once. J is TRBJ2-5 and V is TRBV7-2; 14 nucleotides align to TRBD2. The better agreement between TRBJ2-7 and the DNA end casts doubt on the J call. Sequencing used PBMCs. This TCR was recovered from a man younger than 35 in good health and CMV-seronegative. The CDR3 nucleotides read TGTGCCAGCAGCTTAGTATGGACTAGCGGGGGGCGGGACGAGCAGTACTTC. Its translation is CASSLVWTSGGRDEQYF.